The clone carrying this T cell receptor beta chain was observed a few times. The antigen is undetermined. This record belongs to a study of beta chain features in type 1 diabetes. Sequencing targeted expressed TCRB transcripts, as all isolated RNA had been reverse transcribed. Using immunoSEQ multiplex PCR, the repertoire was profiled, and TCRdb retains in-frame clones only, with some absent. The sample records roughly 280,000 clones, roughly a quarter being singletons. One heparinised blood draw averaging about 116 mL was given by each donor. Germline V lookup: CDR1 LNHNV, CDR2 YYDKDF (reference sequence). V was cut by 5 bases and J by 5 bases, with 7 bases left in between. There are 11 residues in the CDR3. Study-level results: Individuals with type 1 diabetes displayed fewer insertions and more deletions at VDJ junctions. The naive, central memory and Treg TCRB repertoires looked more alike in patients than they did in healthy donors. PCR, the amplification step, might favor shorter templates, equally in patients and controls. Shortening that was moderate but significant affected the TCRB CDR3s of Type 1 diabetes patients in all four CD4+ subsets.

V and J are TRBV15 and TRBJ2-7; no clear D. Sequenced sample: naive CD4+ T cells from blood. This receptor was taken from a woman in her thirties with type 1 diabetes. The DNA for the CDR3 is TGTGCCACCAGCCAGGCCCACGAGCAGTACTTC. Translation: CATSQAHEQYF. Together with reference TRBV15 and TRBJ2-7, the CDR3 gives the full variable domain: DAMVIQNPRYQVTQFGKPVTLSCSQTLNHNVMYWYQQKSSQAPKLLFHYYDKDFNNEADTPDNFQSRRPNTSFCFLDIRSPGLGDTAMYLCATSQAHEQYFGPGTRLTVT.